A single sample is the source of the 21 T cell receptor beta chains below, sequenced in a study of blood T cell repertoires in COVID-19. Profiling relied on immunoSEQ multiplex PCR, and the TCRdb table lists in-frame clones only, not all of them. The repertoire holds fewer than 120,000 clones, about 72% seen once, with under 10% in the top ten. Sequences were obtained from peripheral blood. The receptors were sampled from a woman aged 55-69 years with acute or convalescent COVID-19.

The J gene is TRBJ1-1, the V gene TRBV5-5, with 7 nucleotides matching TRBD1. Germline lookup yields CDR1 SGHKS and CDR2 YYEKEE (reference sequence). J lost 0 bases, V lost 3 bases, and 8 bases had no gene match. The CDR3 sequence is 16 residues long. CDR3 region: CASSWTGQTMNTEAFF. The CDR3 DNA is TGTGCCAGCAGCTGGACAGGACAAACTATGAACACTGAAGCTTTCTTT.

The chain employs TRBV13 and TRBJ1-1; 10 bases line up with TRBD1. The CDR3 has 13 amino acids. V shed 5 bases and J 6 bases; nucleotides not matched to a gene: 3. CDR1 PRHDT and CDR2 FYEKMQ come from the germline V gene (reference sequence). The CDR3 spells CASSGDRGPEAFF. The CDR3 nucleotides are TGTGCCAGCAGCGGTGACAGGGGGCCTGAAGCTTTCTTT. The whole variable domain, filled in from reference TRBV13 and TRBJ1-1, reads AAGVIQSPRHLIKEKRETATLKCYPIPRHDTVYWYQQGPGQDPQFLISFYEKMQSDKGSIPDRFSAQQFSDYHSELNMSSLELGDSALYFCASSGDRGPEAFFGQGTRLTVV.

This clone was seen a handful of times. The chain couples TRBV6-6 to TRBJ2-3; no clear D gene. V was trimmed by 7 bases and J by 2 bases, leaving 22 bases between them. This CDR3 has 17 residues. Germline-derived CDR1 and CDR2 are MNHNY and SVGAGI (reference sequence). The CDR3 coding sequence is TGTGCCAGCAATGGATCCCTGACACCCCGTTACACAGATACGCAGTATTTT. Translation: CASNGSLTPRYTDTQYF.

The rearrangement joins TRBV3-1 (or the pseudogene TRBV3-2) to TRBJ1-2, with D unresolved. V lost 0 bases to trimming and J lost 2 bases, with 7 bases between them. There are 14 residues in the CDR3. Germline assignment: CDR1 LGHDT and CDR2 YNNKEL (reference sequence). CDR3 loop: CASSQDWLNYGYTF. The CDR3 nucleotides are TGTGCCAGCAGCCAAGATTGGCTCAACTATGGCTACACCTTC.

This clone was detected a few times. Other DNA sequences in the sample encode the same CDR3. The rearrangement joins TRBV5-1 to TRBJ1-4, with D uncertain. Germline V CDR1 and CDR2: SGHRS, YFSETQ. This CDR3 is 16 amino acids long. The V end lost 0 bases, the J end lost 0 bases, and 9 bases lay between the germline ends. This CDR3 reads CASSLDPGSTNEKLFF. The DNA of the CDR3 is TGCGCCAGCAGCTTGGATCCGGGTTCAACTAATGAAAAACTGTTTTTT.

The chain recombines TRBV9 with TRBJ2-3; D not resolved. V dropped 3 bases and J dropped 0 bases, with 8 bases sitting between them. Germline V CDR1 and CDR2: SGDLS, YYNGEE. CDR3 size: 14 residues. The CDR3 sequence: CASSARRSTDTQYF. The CDR3 DNA follows: TGTGCCAGCAGCGCCCGCAGAAGCACAGATACGCAGTATTTT. The full variable domain, rest sourced from reference TRBV9 and TRBJ2-3, is DSGVTQTPKHLITATGQRVTLRCSPRSGDLSVYWYQQSLDQGLQFLIQYYNGEERAKGNILERFSAQQFPDLHSELNLSSLELGDSALYFCASSARRSTDTQYFGPGTRLTVL.

The J gene is TRBJ2-5, the V gene TRBV4-1; 9 bases match TRBD1. The CDR3 totals 15 residues. With 4 bases clipped from V and 2 bases from J, the junction kept 5 bases outside the gene matches. The germline V gene encodes CDR1 MGHRA and CDR2 YSYEKL. CDR3 in amino acids: CASSLTGGLQETQYF. CDR3 bases: TGCGCCAGCAGCCTTACAGGGGGCTTGCAAGAGACCCAGTACTTC.

This rearrangement joins TRBV10-3 to TRBJ1-1, with 8 bases that match TRBD1. CDR1 and CDR2 (germline): ENHRY, SYGVKD. The CDR3 is 13 residues long. Trimming at V came to 10 bases and at J to 5 bases, leaving 9 bases not matched to a gene. In nucleotides, the CDR3 is TGTGCCACCAGGACAGGGCAAGGGACTGAAGCTTTCTTT. Its protein is CATRTGQGTEAFF.

This clone was observed a few times. The chain is built from TRBV19 and TRBJ2-1; D is possibly TRBD2 (7 bases). The CDR3 length is 16 residues. Germline V gene lookup returns CDR1 LNHDA and CDR2 SQIVND (reference sequence). Trimming removed 4 bases at V and 7 bases at J, with 20 bases between. The CDR3 DNA follows: TGTGCCAGTAGTACAAGATCGGCGGGGGCGCTTAATGAGCAGTTCTTC. Translated, it gives CASSTRSAGALNEQFF.

V usage is TRBV6-5 and J usage is TRBJ1-4; 9 bases line up with TRBD1. The CDR3 loop spans 15 amino acids. Germline V gives CDR1 MNHEY, CDR2 SVGAGI. The trim removed 6 bases at V and 8 bases at J, leaving 10 bases unmatched. CDR3 loop: CASSPTGTGPEKLFF. The CDR3 DNA reads TGTGCCAGCAGCCCCACCGGGACAGGGCCAGAAAAACTGTTTTTT.

V and J are TRBV18 and TRBJ2-7, with D possibly TRBD1 on 6 matching bases. Looked up from germline, CDR1 is KGHSH and CDR2 is LQKENI. The CDR3 has 15 residues. V lost 0 bases and J 2 bases, leaving 11 bases between the germline ends. In DNA, the CDR3 is TGTGCCAGCTCACCACCGGGACAACGTGCCTACGAGCAGTACTTC. The encoded protein is CASSPPGQRAYEQYF.

The V and J genes are TRBV5-4 and TRBJ1-2; 7 bases line up with TRBD1. Germline V lookup: CDR1 SGHNT, CDR2 YYREEE (reference sequence). The CDR3 spans 15 residues. The V segment lost 4 bases and the J segment 4 bases; nucleotides outside the gene matches: 10. The CDR3 DNA is TGTGCCAGCAGCGAACGACAGGGCAACGTCTATGGCTACACCTTC. As protein: CASSERQGNVYGYTF.

The rearrangement joins TRBV4-1 to TRBJ2-2; D is undetermined. With 4 bases removed from V and 0 bases from J, the gap between germline ends came to 9 bases. The V gene's germline CDR1 is MGHRA and CDR2 YSYEKL. This CDR3 has 15 residues. CDR3 in amino acids: CASSPVAANTGELFF. CDR3 DNA: TGCGCCAGCAGCCCCGTGGCAGCGAACACCGGGGAGCTGTTTTTT.

This clone was seen more than once but under ten times. V is TRBV30 and J is TRBJ2-1; 15 nucleotides line up with TRBD2. This CDR3 region has 17 residues. After removal of 5 bases from V and 4 bases from J, the junction contained 9 bases not matched to a gene. The V gene's germline CDR1 is GTSNPN and CDR2 SVGIG (reference sequence). The CDR3 nucleotides are TGTGCCTGGCAGGGGACTAGCGGGGGGCTTAAGTACAATGAGCAGTTCTTC. Its translation: CAWQGTSGGLKYNEQFF. Full variable domain (outside the CDR3, taken from reference TRBV30 and TRBJ2-1): SQTIHQWPATLVQPVGSPLSLECTVEGTSNPNLYWYRQAAGRGLQLLFYSVGIGQISSEVPQNLSASRPQDRQFILSSKKLLLSDSGFYLCAWQGTSGGLKYNEQFFGPGTRLTVL.

This clone was seen only once. The chain recombines TRBV7-2 with TRBJ2-7; maybe TRBD1 (7 bases). V was pared by 3 bases and J by 5 bases, with 14 bases between. Looked up from germline, CDR1 is SGHTA and CDR2 is FQGNSA. The CDR3 covers 14 residues. The CDR3 loop is CASSFAPGGNEQYF. As DNA, the CDR3 is TGTGCCAGCAGCTTCGCGCCAGGGGGGAACGAGCAGTACTTC.

J is TRBJ1-6 and V is TRBV14, with 7 positions matching TRBD1. The CDR3 totals 16 residues. J gave up 9 bases and V 3 bases, and 11 bases lay outside the gene matches. Germline loops: CDR1 SGHDN, CDR2 FVKESK. In DNA form, the CDR3 reads TGTGCCAGCAGCCAGACAGTGACAGGGAGATTTTCACCCCTCCACTTT. It translates to CASSQTVTGRFSPLHF.

V usage is TRBV3-1 (or the pseudogene TRBV3-2) and J usage is TRBJ1-3; D perhaps matches TRBD1 (5 bases). CDR3 length equals 16 residues. Trimming removed 0 bases from V and 2 bases from J, with 11 bases in between. Germline V gene data show CDR1 as LGHDT and CDR2 as YNNKEL (reference sequence). CDR3 sequence: CASSQDSGIAGNTIYF. The CDR3 DNA follows: TGTGCCAGCAGCCAAGATTCAGGGATCGCTGGAAACACCATATATTTT.

The chain employs TRBV27 and TRBJ2-7; the match to TRBD1 covers 9 bases. Losses at the gene ends were 0 bases for V and 2 bases for J; bases not matched to a gene: 8. The CDR3 has 17 residues. Germline CDR1 MNHEY, CDR2 SMNVEV (reference sequence). The CDR3 protein is CASSLSRLGQGTYEQYF. CDR3 nucleotide sequence: TGTGCCAGCAGTTTATCTCGCCTTGGACAGGGGACCTACGAGCAGTACTTC.

The rearrangement joins TRBV6-2 or TRBV6-3 to TRBJ2-7, with TRBD1 identical over 9 bases. The J segment lost 4 bases and the V segment lost 5 bases, leaving 0 bases of the junction unmatched. CDR3 length: 12 residues. From germline, CDR1 is MNHEY and CDR2 SVGEGT. The CDR3 is CASSGQGYEQYF. CDR3 DNA: TGTGCCAGCAGTGGACAGGGGTACGAGCAGTACTTC.

The rearrangement uses TRBV5-1 and TRBJ2-7; maybe TRBD1 (8 bases). V lost 3 bases and J lost 6, with 22 bases in between. The CDR3 contains 16 residues. The V gene's germline CDR1 is SGHRS and CDR2 YFSETQ. CDR3 residues: CASSWGGQVVGSEQYF. In DNA form, the CDR3 reads TGCGCCAGCAGCTGGGGGGGACAGGTCGTCGGTTCCGAGCAGTACTTC.

This rearrangement joins TRBV7-9 to TRBJ1-1; no reliable D call. Germline CDR1 reads SEHNR; CDR2 reads FQNEAQ (reference sequence). The CDR3 spans 11 residues. V dropped 1 base and J dropped 8 bases, with 5 bases sitting between them. In nucleotides, the CDR3 is TGTGCCAGCAGCTTAGTTACAGAAGCTTTCTTT. This encodes CASSLVTEAFF. The complete variable domain, with remaining parts taken from reference TRBV7-9 and TRBJ1-1, reads DTGVSQNPRHKITKRGQNVTFRCDPISEHNRLYWYRQTLGQGPEFLTYFQNEAQLEKSRLLSDRFSAERPKGSFSTLEIQRTEQGDSAMYLCASSLVTEAFFGQGTRLTVV.